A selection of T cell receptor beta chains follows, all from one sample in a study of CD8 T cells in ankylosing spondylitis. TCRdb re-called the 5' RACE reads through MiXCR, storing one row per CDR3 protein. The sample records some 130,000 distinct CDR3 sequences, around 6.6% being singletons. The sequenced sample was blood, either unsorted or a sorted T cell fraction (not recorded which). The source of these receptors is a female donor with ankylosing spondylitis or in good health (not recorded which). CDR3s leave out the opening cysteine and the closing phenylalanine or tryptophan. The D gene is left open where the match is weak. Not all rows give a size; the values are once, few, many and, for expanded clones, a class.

ASSPTGAGNTEAF | many | TRBD1 | 13 | TRBV6-1
ASSLTDPGEQY | many | - | 11 | TRBV7-9
SALKTSGATSYNEQF | - | TRBD2 | 15 | TRBV20-1
ASSPRSNRDSPLH | many | - | 13 | TRBV7-8
ASSLVRGSTEAF | few | - | 12 | TRBV7-6
AISDNPRGIGDEQY | - | - | 14 | TRBV10-3
ASRGTTGGTEAF | many | - | 12 | TRBV27
ASTQRRTGELF | few | - | 11 | TRBV28
ASSQTRYNEQF | many | - | 11 | TRBV4-1
ASSQDRVSSSGANVLT | many | - | 16 | TRBV3-1
ASSLPPTETQY | few | - | 11 | TRBV7-9
ASSPGQGAYEQY | many | TRBD1 | 12 | TRBV28
ASSQPTSGRRLGEQY | many | TRBD2 | 15 | TRBV4-1
ASSHQSGTGGVTGELF | many | TRBD1 | 16 | TRBV9
ASASGGAEQY | many | TRBD2 | 10 | TRBV5-1
ASSPEGGAPYEQY | many | - | 13 | TRBV7-3
ASSQGIGTEAF | - | - | 11 | TRBV4-1
ASSYSRAEQF | few | - | 10 | TRBV6-2/TRBV6-3
ASSLHSTYEQY | many | - | 11 | TRBV5-5
ASSLTGPTEAF | many | - | 11 | TRBV6-2/TRBV6-3
ASSLATGGGGYT | many | TRBD1 | 12 | TRBV2
ASSQPVIFTEAF | many | - | 12 | TRBV4-1
SATGDRGLGETQY | few | TRBD1 | 13 | TRBV20-1
ASSLVPTGTDTQY | many | - | 13 | TRBV12-3/TRBV12-4
ASSLVGTGSGEAF | many | TRBD1 | 13 | TRBV5-1
ASRTSGPADTQY | many | TRBD2 | 12 | TRBV2
ASSGGGSYNEQF | many | TRBD2 | 12 | TRBV7-2
ASSWSQTQY | many | - | 9 | TRBV5-1
ATSRDMDETQY | many | - | 11 | TRBV15
ASSEQPNYGYT | many | - | 11 | TRBV4-1
ATSRATTGTRQPQH | many | - | 14 | TRBV15
ASSQAYEQY | many | - | 9 | TRBV4-1
ASSRRDIDYNEQF | many | - | 13 | TRBV7-9
SARDRVNGGYT | many | TRBD1 | 11 | TRBV20-1
ASSSGTGMVETQY | - | - | 13 | TRBV18
ASSYGQGGEQY | many | TRBD1 | 11 | TRBV5-1
SGGPGFSYEQY | many | - | 11 | TRBV20-1
ASSLRQQGANSPLH | - | TRBD1 | 14 | TRBV7-8
ATSRGASGGHTDTQY | many | TRBD2 | 15 | TRBV15
ASSKDRVKSGELF | - | TRBD1 | 13 | TRBV7-6
SARATLDNYGYT | many | - | 12 | TRBV20-1
ASSQDPGAETQY | many | - | 12 | TRBV4-1
ASSLELGYLGGYT | many | - | 13 | TRBV5-1
ASSLRTANTEAF | many | - | 12 | TRBV5-4
ASSQDPVQGTDTQY | many | - | 14 | TRBV4-3
ASSVGRARTYNEQF | many | - | 14 | TRBV9
SVEPFRGGVNEQF | many | TRBD2 | 13 | TRBV29-1
SAWDRGASYEQY | few | TRBD1 | 12 | TRBV20-1